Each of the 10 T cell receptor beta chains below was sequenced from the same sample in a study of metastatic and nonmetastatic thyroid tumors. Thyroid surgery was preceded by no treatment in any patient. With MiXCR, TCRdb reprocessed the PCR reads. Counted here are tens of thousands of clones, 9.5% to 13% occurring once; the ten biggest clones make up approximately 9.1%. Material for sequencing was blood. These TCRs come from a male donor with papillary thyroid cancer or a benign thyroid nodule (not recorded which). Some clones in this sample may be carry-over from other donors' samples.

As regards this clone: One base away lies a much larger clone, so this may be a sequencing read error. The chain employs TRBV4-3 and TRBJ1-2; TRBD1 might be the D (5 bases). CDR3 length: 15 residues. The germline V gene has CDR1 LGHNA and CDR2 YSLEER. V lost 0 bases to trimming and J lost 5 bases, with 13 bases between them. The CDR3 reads CASSQDHGGIYGYTF. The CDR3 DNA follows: TGCGCCAGCAGCCAAGATCACGGGGGAATTTATGGCTACACCTTC.

The CDR3 region is CATNILAGVMGQYF. The CDR3 bases are TGTGCCACCAATATCCTAGCGGGAGTAATGGGGCAGTACTTC. J is TRBJ2-7 and V is TRBV28; the match to TRBD2 covers 10 bases. This CDR3 spans 14 amino acids. The V gene's germline CDR1 is MDHEN and CDR2 SYDVKM. After removal of 10 bases from V and 9 bases from J, the junction contained 15 bases not matched to a gene.

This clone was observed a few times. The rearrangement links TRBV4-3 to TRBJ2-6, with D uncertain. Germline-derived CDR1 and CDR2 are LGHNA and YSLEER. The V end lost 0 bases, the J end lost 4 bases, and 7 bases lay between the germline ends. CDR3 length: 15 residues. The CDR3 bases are TGCGCCAGCAGCCAAGACGTGGCGGGGGCCAACGTCCTGACTTTC. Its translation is CASSQDVAGANVLTF.

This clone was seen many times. The chain's CDR3 is CASSFEGAVSPYEQYF. The DNA of the CDR3 is TGTGCCAGCAGCTTTGAGGGCGCAGTCTCGCCCTACGAGCAGTACTTC. The V call is TRBV11-2, the J call TRBJ2-7; a possible D gene is TRBD2 (5 bases). CDR3 size: 16 residues. CDR1 is SGHAT, CDR2 FQNNGV, per germline. Trimming left V 3 bases short and J 2 bases short, with 17 bases between.

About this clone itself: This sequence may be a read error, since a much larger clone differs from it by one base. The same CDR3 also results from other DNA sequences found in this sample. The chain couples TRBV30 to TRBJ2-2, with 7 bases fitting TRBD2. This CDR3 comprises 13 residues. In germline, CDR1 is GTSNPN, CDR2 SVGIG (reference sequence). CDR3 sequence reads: CAWSAGLVGELFF. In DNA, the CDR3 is TGTGCCTGGAGTGCAGGACTAGTCGGGGAGCTTTTTTTT.

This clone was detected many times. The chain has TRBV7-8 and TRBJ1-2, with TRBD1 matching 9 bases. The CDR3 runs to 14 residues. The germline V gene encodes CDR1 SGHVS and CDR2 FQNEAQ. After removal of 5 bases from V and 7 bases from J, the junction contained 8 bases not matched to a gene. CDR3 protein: CASSPTGGDSGYTF. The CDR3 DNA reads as TGTGCCAGCAGCCCAACAGGGGGCGATAGTGGCTACACCTTC.

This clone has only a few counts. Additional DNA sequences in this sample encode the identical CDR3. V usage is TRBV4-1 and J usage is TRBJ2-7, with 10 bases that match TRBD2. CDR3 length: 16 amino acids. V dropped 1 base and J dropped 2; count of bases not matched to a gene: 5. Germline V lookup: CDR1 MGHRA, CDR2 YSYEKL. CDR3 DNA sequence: TGCGCCAGCAGCCAAGTTCGGCTAGCGGGAGCCTACGAGCAGTACTTC. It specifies CASSQVRLAGAYEQYF.

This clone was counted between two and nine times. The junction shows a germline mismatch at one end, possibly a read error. This CDR3 is CSSSLSDGNTESFF. CDR3 sequence (DNA): TGTTCCAGCAGCCTTTCGGATGGGAACACTGAATCTTTCTTT. The genes are TRBV6-4 and TRBJ1-1, with D unresolved. The CDR3 contains 14 residues. Germline-derived CDR1 and CDR2 are MRHNA and SNTAGT.

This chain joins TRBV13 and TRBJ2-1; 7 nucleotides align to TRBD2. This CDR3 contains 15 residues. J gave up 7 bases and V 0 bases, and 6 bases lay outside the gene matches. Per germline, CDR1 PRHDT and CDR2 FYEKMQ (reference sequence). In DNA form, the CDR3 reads TGTGCCAGCAGCTTAGGCAGGGTGCGGGGGAATGAGCAGTTCTTC. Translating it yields CASSLGRVRGNEQFF.

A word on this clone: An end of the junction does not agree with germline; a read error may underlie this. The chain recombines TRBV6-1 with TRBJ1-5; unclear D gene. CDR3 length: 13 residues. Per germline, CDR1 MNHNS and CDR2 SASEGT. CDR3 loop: CASSAVFDQPKHF. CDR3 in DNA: TGTGCCAGCAGTGCGGTTTTCGACCAGCCCAAGCATTTT.